By proportion, the clone carrying this TCR beta chain is medium-sized. Its antigen is not known. These data are taken from a study of T-cell memory formation after mild COVID-19. Across the study: Largely donor-specific TCR clusters were found. General study findings and limits: Prior to infection, memory already included some responding clones, suggesting cross-reactive memory joined. Clones that shrank (day 15 to 85) were balanced CD4/CD8, whereas later expanders leaned CD4+.

The germline V gene has CDR1 MNHEY and CDR2 SVGEGT. The junction had 12 bases not matched to a gene; V was cut back by 7 bases and J by 4 bases. This CDR3 spans 15 amino acids. MiXCR, applied by TCRdb to the 5' RACE reads, yields one record per CDR3 protein. The sample lists just under 5,000 distinct CDR3 sequences; over 20% were seen once. The sample was PBMCs or a T cell subset sorted from them (not recorded which). The source is an adult who had mild COVID-19 (a few samples of this study predate the infection). Cell type and time point are not known. The chain couples TRBV6-2 or TRBV6-3 to TRBJ1-2; TRBD1 agrees at 7 bases. DNA of the CDR3: TGTGCCAGCACCGCGCCCCGGGACAGAATCTATGGCTACACCTTC. Its protein product is CASTAPRDRIYGYTF.